These 14 T cell receptor beta chains were sequenced from one sample in a study of cytomegalovirus exposure and HLA in healthy donors. Method: immunoSEQ multiplex PCR; TCRdb's copy keeps in-frame clones and lacks some. The profile shows some 260,000 clones, 80% to 95% of them singletons. The sample comprised PBMCs. Receptor source: a woman younger than 45 in good health and CMV-seronegative.

The rearrangement links TRBV28 to TRBJ2-4; D is uncertain. V was trimmed by 8 bases and J by 1 base, leaving 12 bases between them. The CDR3 is 14 amino acids. The germline gives CDR1 MDHEN, CDR2 SYDVKM. CDR3 DNA sequence: TGTGCCAGCCGCCGACCATTGGCCAAAAACATTCAGTACTTC. Translation: CASRRPLAKNIQYF. The complete variable domain, with remaining parts taken from reference TRBV28 and TRBJ2-4, reads DVKVTQSSRYLVKRTGEKVFLECVQDMDHENMFWYRQDPGLGLRLIYFSYDVKMKEKGDIPEGYSVSREKKERFSLILESASTNQTSMYLCASRRPLAKNIQYFGAGTRLSVL.

V gene TRBV18 combines with J gene TRBJ1-2; 9 nucleotides match TRBD1. Germline lookup yields CDR1 KGHSH and CDR2 LQKENI. The CDR3 spans 14 residues. Trimming at V came to 5 bases and at J to 8 bases, leaving 9 bases not matched to a gene. CDR3 in amino acids: CASSSIQGAEGYTF. In nucleotides, the CDR3 is TGTGCCAGCTCATCTATACAGGGGGCAGAGGGCTACACCTTC.

The chain employs TRBV9 and TRBJ2-3; D gene unclear. The CDR3 extends over 12 amino acids. V was clipped by 0 bases and J by 8 bases, with 7 bases between them. Germline V gene data show CDR1 as SGDLS and CDR2 as YYNGEE. The CDR3 nucleotides are TGTGCCAGCAGCGTAGAGTGGGGTACGCAGTATTTT. It encodes CASSVEWGTQYF.

The chain links TRBV5-4 to TRBJ2-1, with TRBD2 matching over 13 bases. V gave up 0 bases and J gave up 5 bases; unmatched junction bases: 2. Per germline, CDR1 SGHNT and CDR2 YYREEE (reference sequence). The CDR3 covers 16 residues. CDR3 sequence: CASSLAGLAGDNEQFF. The CDR3 nucleotides read TGTGCCAGCAGCTTGGCCGGACTAGCGGGAGACAATGAGCAGTTCTTC.

Regarding this clone: Distinct nucleotide sequences in the sample also encode this CDR3. The chain combines TRBV4-3 with TRBJ2-7, with 9 bases identical to TRBD1. The CDR3 covers 15 residues. After removal of 1 base from V and 4 bases from J, the junction contained 5 bases not matched to a gene. Germline CDR1 LGHNA, CDR2 YSLEER. The CDR3 here is CASSQGTGGGYEQYF. The CDR3 DNA reads as TGCGCCAGCAGCCAAGGTACAGGGGGCGGGTACGAGCAGTACTTC.

The chain uses TRBV19 and TRBJ1-4; weak D call: TRBD1 (5 bases). The V end was cut by 3 bases, the J end by 8 bases, with 16 bases between. The CDR3 spans 15 residues. Germline CDR1 and CDR2: LNHDA and SQIVND (reference sequence). In nucleotides, the CDR3 is TGTGCCAGTAGTATCGCGGCAGGGTTGCGAGAAAAACTGTTTTTT. This codes for CASSIAAGLREKLFF.

V and J are TRBV2 and TRBJ1-1; D ambiguous. Per the germline V gene, CDR1 is SNHLY and CDR2 is FYNNEI. This CDR3 has 12 amino acids. V lost 10 bases, J lost 1 base, and 10 bases lay in between. The CDR3 DNA follows: TGTGCCATCAAACAGAGGAACACTGAAGCTTTCTTT. Translation: CAIKQRNTEAFF.

The gene calls are TRBV28 and TRBJ2-7; no definite D call. Trimming left V 2 bases short and J 4 bases short, with 6 bases between. CDR1 MDHEN and CDR2 SYDVKM come from the germline V gene. The CDR3 is made up of 12 amino acids. CDR3 residues: CASSLERYEQYF. The DNA of the CDR3 is TGTGCCAGCAGTTTAGAACGGTACGAGCAGTACTTC.

This chain connects TRBV2 to TRBJ2-7; D uncertain. This CDR3 contains 10 residues. V was pared by 4 bases and J by 3 bases, with 1 base between. Per germline, CDR1 SNHLY and CDR2 FYNNEI. This chain's CDR3 is CASSVYEQYF. The CDR3 coding sequence is TGTGCCAGCAGTGTCTACGAGCAGTACTTC.

This chain links TRBV5-1 with TRBJ1-4, with unresolved D. There are 17 residues in the CDR3. Germline V gene sequence: CDR1 SGHRS, CDR2 YFSETQ. V was cut by 0 bases and J by 0 bases, with 12 bases left in between. CDR3 sequence reads: CASSLGDRQPTNEKLFF. In nucleotides, the CDR3 is TGCGCCAGCAGCTTGGGCGACCGCCAACCAACTAATGAAAAACTGTTTTTT. The entire variable domain, with the rest obtained from reference TRBV5-1 and TRBJ1-4, is as follows: KAGVTQTPRYLIKTRGQQVTLSCSPISGHRSVSWYQQTPGQGLQFLFEYFSETQRNKGNFPGRFSGRQFSNSRSEMNVSTLELGDSALYLCASSLGDRQPTNEKLFFGSGTQLSVL.

This chain links TRBV4-2 with TRBJ1-1; 8 bases match TRBD1. V trimming: 4 bases; J trimming: 0 bases; junction bases outside the gene matches: 7. The germline V gene encodes CDR1 LGHNA and CDR2 YNFKEQ. There are 16 residues in the CDR3. DNA for the CDR3: TGTGCCAGCAGCCGAGGGACAGGTGGGATGAACACTGAAGCTTTCTTT. Its translation: CASSRGTGGMNTEAFF.

The V gene is TRBV27, the J gene TRBJ2-1; D ambiguous. The CDR3 is 15 amino acids. Looked up from germline, CDR1 is MNHEY and CDR2 is SMNVEV (reference sequence). Trimming shortened V by 1 base and J by 3 bases, and 10 bases separated the two germline ends. CDR3 region: CASSLYGLDYNEQFF. DNA of the CDR3: TGTGCCAGCAGTTTATATGGCTTGGACTACAATGAGCAGTTCTTC.

The gene calls are TRBV28 and TRBJ2-5; the D gene could be TRBD1 or TRBD2 (6 bases each). This CDR3 contains 10 residues. CDR1 is MDHEN, CDR2 SYDVKM, per germline. Trimming took 11 bases from V and 5 from J, leaving 9 bases between them. CDR3 DNA: TGTGCCCACGGGGGCGAGACCCAGTACTTC. Translation gives CAHGGETQYF.

This clone was detected once. The rearrangement links TRBV19 to TRBJ2-7; 11 nucleotides align to TRBD1. Trimming removed 9 bases from V and 4 bases from J; junction bases left unmatched: 2. This CDR3 is built from 12 residues. Germline CDR1 LNHDA, CDR2 SQIVND (reference sequence). The CDR3 coding sequence is TGTGCCAGCCGGGACAGGGGGTACGAGCAGTACTTC. It translates to CASRDRGYEQYF. The full variable domain, in which reference TRBV19 and TRBJ2-7 provide the parts outside the CDR3, is DGGITQSPKYLFRKEGQNVTLSCEQNLNHDAMYWYRQDPGQGLRLIYYSQIVNDFQKGDIAEGYSVSREKKESFPLTVTSAQKNPTAFYLCASRDRGYEQYFGPGTRLTVT.